These 24 T cell receptor beta chains were all obtained from the same sample, sequenced in a study of cytomegalovirus exposure and HLA in healthy donors. PCR involved 60 Vbeta and 13 Jbeta primers. The method was immunoSEQ multiplex PCR; TCRdb's version includes in-frame clones alone and lacks a portion of them. The repertoire holds roughly 170,000 clones, with 84% as singletons. Sample: PBMCs. These receptors came from a girl aged 10-17 years in good health and CMV-seropositive.

The chain joins TRBV6-6 to TRBJ2-1; TRBD2 matches at 9 bases. The CDR3 is made up of 14 amino acids. Germline CDR1 is MNHNY and CDR2 is SVGAGI (reference sequence). The V and J ends lost 6 bases and 0 bases, in that order; junction bases with no gene match: 0. The CDR3 region has the DNA TGTGCCAGCAGGACTAGCGGCTCCTACAATGAGCAGTTCTTC. This translates into CASRTSGSYNEQFF.

To note about this clone: Relative to the germline gene, one junction end is altered; a read error may explain this. The chain is built from TRBV11-2 and TRBJ1-2, with D hard to call. The CDR3 consists of 13 residues. Germline assignment: CDR1 SGHAT and CDR2 FQNNGV. The CDR3 coding sequence is TGTACCAGCAGCTTAGCTCAGAACTATGGCTACACCTTC. It is translated as CTSSLAQNYGYTF.

V gene TRBV5-6 combines with J gene TRBJ1-2; maybe TRBD1 (6 bases). The CDR3 has 14 amino acids. Trimming cost V 2 bases and J 2 bases, with 10 bases left between them. CDR1 SGHDT and CDR2 YYEEEE come from the germline V gene. The CDR3 region has the DNA TGTGCCAGCAGCTTTACAGGGCCCAACTATGGCTACACCTTC. Protein sequence: CASSFTGPNYGYTF.

This rearrangement joins TRBV19 to TRBJ1-3; tentatively, D is TRBD1 (6 bases). CDR1 is LNHDA, CDR2 SQIVND, per germline (reference sequence). The V end was cut by 5 bases, the J end by 4 bases, with 12 bases between. CDR3 length equals 14 residues. The CDR3 region is CASSRTGTGNTIYF. For the CDR3, the DNA is TGTGCCAGTAGTCGTACAGGGACGGGAAACACCATATATTTT. Using reference TRBV19 and TRBJ1-3 for the parts outside the CDR3, the full variable domain is DGGITQSPKYLFRKEGQNVTLSCEQNLNHDAMYWYRQDPGQGLRLIYYSQIVNDFQKGDIAEGYSVSREKKESFPLTVTSAQKNPTAFYLCASSRTGTGNTIYFGEGSWLTVV.

The V and J genes are TRBV11-2 and TRBJ2-5; the D is unclear. The tail of the sequence fits TRBJ2-7 better, so the J call may be wrong. The CDR3 contains 14 residues. Germline CDR1 SGHAT, CDR2 FQNNGV. DNA of the CDR3: TGTGCCAGCAGCTTAGTAGGCGGCTCCTACGAGCAGTACTTC. This translates into CASSLVGGSYEQYF.

CDR3 sequence: CASSLEPGQGSAGYTF. The CDR3 region has the DNA TGCGCCAGCAGCTTGGAACCAGGACAGGGGTCAGCTGGCTACACCTTC. V usage is TRBV5-1 and J usage is TRBJ1-2; 9 bases are shared with TRBD1. The V gene's germline CDR1 is SGHRS and CDR2 YFSETQ. The CDR3 has 16 residues. V dropped 0 bases and J dropped 7; count of bases not matched to a gene: 10.

The genes are TRBV4-1 and TRBJ2-2; D might be TRBD1 (5 bases). There are 16 residues in the CDR3. CDR1 and CDR2 from the germline V gene are MGHRA and YSYEKL. With 4 bases removed from V and 6 bases from J, the gap between germline ends came to 18 bases. The CDR3, as DNA: TGCGCCAGCAGCCCATTGGACATTCTCCAACCCGGGGAGCTGTTTTTT. Translation: CASSPLDILQPGELFF.

This sequence joins TRBV9 and TRBJ2-5; tentative D call: TRBD1 (5 bases). The better agreement between TRBJ2-7 and the DNA end casts doubt on the J call. Per the germline V gene, CDR1 is SGDLS and CDR2 is YYNGEE. The length of the CDR3 is 14 residues. CDR3: CASSPRTLSYEQYF. The CDR3 DNA is TGTGCCAGCAGCCCACGGACATTGTCTTACGAGCAGTACTTC.

The chain employs TRBV6-1 and TRBJ1-2, with D unresolved. The CDR3 spans 12 residues. The germline CDR1 and CDR2 sequences are MNHNS and SASEGT. Trimming took off 4 bases at V and 6 bases at J, with 9 bases between the two ends. The CDR3 is CASSAVENGYTF. As DNA, the CDR3 is TGTGCCAGCAGTGCCGTAGAGAATGGCTACACCTTC.

This clone has only a few counts. The CDR3 DNA is TGTGCCATCAGTGAGTCTATTAGGGGGCCCTACGAGCAGTACTTC. Residues: CAISESIRGPYEQYF. V is TRBV10-3 and J is TRBJ2-7; TRBD1 aligns across 7 bases. Germline V gives CDR1 ENHRY, CDR2 SYGVKD. With 0 bases clipped from V and 2 bases from J, the junction kept 4 bases outside the gene matches. The CDR3 loop spans 15 amino acids.

In this sample, this clone turned up once. The gene calls are TRBV7-8 and TRBJ1-1; D not certain. The CDR3 runs 11 residues. Germline-derived CDR1 and CDR2 are SGHVS and FQNEAQ. V lost 6 bases and J 2 bases, leaving 4 bases between the germline ends. CDR3 DNA: TGTGCCAGCAGGACAAACACTGAAGCTTTCTTT. Its protein is CASRTNTEAFF.

This chain connects TRBV12-5 to TRBJ1-1; D gene uncertain. The CDR3 totals 11 residues. CDR1 and CDR2 from the germline V gene are LGHNT and FRNRAP. The ends were cut back, 9 bases at V and 1 base at J, with 6 bases in the middle. The CDR3 is CASSGNTEAFF. CDR3 nucleotides: TGTGCTAGCTCGGGGAACACTGAAGCTTTCTTT.

The V gene is TRBV29-1, the J gene TRBJ1-5; a weak D match, TRBD1 (5 bases). Germline V lookup: CDR1 SQVTM, CDR2 ANQGSEA. The length of the CDR3 is 14 residues. Between the trimmed V and J ends, which lost 4 bases and 6 bases, there was a span of 16 bases. CDR3 in amino acids: CSVVSGEGGQPQHF. CDR3 DNA: TGCAGCGTTGTTTCGGGGGAAGGCGGTCAGCCCCAGCATTTT. Using reference TRBV29-1 and TRBJ1-5 for the parts outside the CDR3, the full variable domain is SAVISQKPSRDICQRGTSLTIQCQVDSQVTMMFWYRQQPGQSLTLIATANQGSEATYESGFVIDKFPISRPNLTFSTLTVSNMSPEDSSIYLCSVVSGEGGQPQHFGDGTRLSIL.

V and J are TRBV30 and TRBJ1-3; D gene unclear. Trimming pared 0 bases from V and 2 bases from J, leaving 11 bases between. The CDR3 spans 15 residues. Germline values: CDR1 GTSNPN, CDR2 SVGIG (reference sequence). The CDR3 protein is CAWSVLYSTGNTIYF. The CDR3 region has the DNA TGTGCCTGGAGTGTACTGTACAGCACTGGAAACACCATATATTTT.

This chain uses TRBV27 with TRBJ2-7; 11 nucleotides align to TRBD1. CDR3 length: 18 amino acids. The V and J ends lost 4 bases and 2 bases, in that order; junction bases with no gene match: 13. Germline V gene data show CDR1 as MNHEY and CDR2 as SMNVEV (reference sequence). The CDR3 coding sequence is TGTGCCAGCAGTTCGTACTCGACGCGGGGACAGGGGGCCTACGAGCAGTACTTC. Its translation is CASSSYSTRGQGAYEQYF.

This rearrangement joins TRBV27 to TRBJ1-2; D is unresolved. V lost 1 base and J 6 bases, leaving 21 bases between the germline ends. There are 17 residues in the CDR3. From germline, CDR1 is MNHEY and CDR2 SMNVEV (reference sequence). CDR3 nucleotide sequence: TGTGCCAGCAGTTTATTGACCGATTCCTTAGCTAAAAATGGCTACACCTTC. As protein: CASSLLTDSLAKNGYTF.

The V call is TRBV27, the J call TRBJ1-5, with 10 bases identical to TRBD1. The V segment lost 5 bases and the J segment 6 bases; nucleotides outside the gene matches: 16. The CDR3 length is 18 residues. Germline-derived CDR1 and CDR2 are MNHEY and SMNVEV (reference sequence). The CDR3 sequence: CASSPGTGDFVRSQPQHF. CDR3 nucleotides: TGTGCCAGCAGTCCCGGGACAGGGGATTTCGTTCGGTCTCAGCCCCAGCATTTT.

This chain links TRBV14 with TRBJ1-3; D call uncertain. Trimming took 4 bases from V and 2 from J, leaving 12 bases between them. This CDR3 region has 15 residues. Germline V gene data show CDR1 as SGHDN and CDR2 as FVKESK. The CDR3 region is CASSPNRAPGNTIYF. The CDR3 nucleotides are TGTGCCAGCAGCCCCAATCGAGCTCCTGGAAACACCATATATTTT.

This chain uses TRBV6-6 with TRBJ1-2; TRBD1 might be the D (5 bases). The V and J ends lost 2 bases and 3 bases respectively, with 7 bases between them. Germline V CDR1 and CDR2: MNHNY, SVGAGI (reference sequence). The length of the CDR3 is 13 residues. CDR3 DNA sequence: TGTGCCAGCAGTTACCTCAGGGACTATGGCTACACCTTC. Protein product: CASSYLRDYGYTF.

The V gene is TRBV9, the J gene TRBJ1-1; TRBD1 aligns across 9 bases. Germline-derived CDR1 and CDR2 are SGDLS and YYNGEE. CDR3 length: 14 amino acids. Trimming cost V 0 bases and J 10 bases; bases outside gene matches: 7. The CDR3: CASSVVDRGSAAFF. CDR3 nucleotides: TGTGCCAGCAGCGTAGTGGACAGGGGAAGTGCAGCTTTCTTT.

A word on this clone: One end of the junction is discordant with germline, which a read error may explain. The V call is TRBV2, the J call TRBJ1-1, with D perhaps TRBD1 (5 bases). Looked up from germline, CDR1 is SNHLY and CDR2 is FYNNEI. This CDR3 comprises 14 residues. CDR3 sequence: CAGRARQMNTEAFF. CDR3 DNA sequence: TGTGCCGGCAGGGCCAGACAGATGAACACTGAAGCTTTCTTT. Based on the CDR3 plus reference TRBV2 and TRBJ1-1, the full variable domain is EPEVTQTPSHQVTQMGQEVILRCVPISNHLYFYWYRQILGQKVEFLVSFYNNEISEKSEIFDDQFSVERPDGSNFTLKIRSTKLEDSAMYFCAGRARQMNTEAFFGQGTRLTVV.

The rearrangement joins TRBV19 to TRBJ1-1; weak D call: TRBD1 (6 bases). The V gene's germline CDR1 is LNHDA and CDR2 SQIVND (reference sequence). The V gene lost 0 bases and the J gene lost 2 bases, with 16 bases spanning the gap. This CDR3 spans 17 amino acids. The CDR3 DNA sequence: TGTGCCAGTAGTATAGATCTACAGGGACTAATCAACACTGAAGCTTTCTTT. Residues: CASSIDLQGLINTEAFF.

The J gene is TRBJ2-6, the V gene TRBV27; D remains unclear. The germline V gene has CDR1 MNHEY and CDR2 SMNVEV (reference sequence). Trimming removed 5 bases from V and 0 bases from J, with 5 bases in between. This CDR3 is built from 14 residues. CDR3 region: CASSPLSGANVLTF. DNA for the CDR3: TGTGCCAGCAGTCCCCTCTCTGGGGCCAACGTCCTGACTTTC.

The chain links TRBV19 to TRBJ2-7, with 7 bases identical to TRBD2. The CDR3 loop spans 15 amino acids. The germline gives CDR1 LNHDA, CDR2 SQIVND (reference sequence). After removal of 3 bases from V and 6 bases from J, the junction contained 11 bases not matched to a gene. CDR3 residues: CASSMAPGGGSEQYF. CDR3 bases: TGTGCCAGTAGTATGGCTCCGGGAGGTGGCTCCGAGCAGTACTTC.